Listed below are T cell receptor beta chains from one sample, sequenced in a study of T cell clones after liver transplantation. The protocol was immunoSEQ multiplex PCR, while the TCRdb copy is restricted to in-frame clones and leaves out a portion. This sample yields roughly 12,000 clones, of which roughly 70% are seen a single time; 25% to 40% belongs to the top ten. The material was CD8+ T cells from blood, obtained at the 22-month timepoint. Receptors originate from a human patient who received a liver transplant. Some T cells may trace back to the graft donor. Both conserved end residues are part of each CDR3. The order of the fields is V gene, J gene, D gene, CDR3 length, clone size, CDR3 protein, CDR3 DNA. The D gene is left open where the match is weak. Clone size is shown for a subset of rows, as once, few, many or a class of expanded clone.

v_call: TRBV7-9
j_call: TRBJ1-1
d_call: NA
cdr3_length: 13
clone_size: NA
cdr3_aa: CASSLIWDTEAFF
cdr3_nt: TGTGCCAGCAGCTTAATTTGGGACACTGAAGCTTTCTTT

v_call: TRBV5-1
j_call: TRBJ2-7
d_call: NA
cdr3_length: 15
clone_size: NA
cdr3_aa: CASSPEDTRGYEQYF
cdr3_nt: TGCGCCAGCAGCCCTGAAGACACTCGAGGGTACGAGCAGTACTTC

v_call: TRBV19
j_call: TRBJ1-1
d_call: NA
cdr3_length: 13
clone_size: NA
cdr3_aa: CASTKTENTEAFF
cdr3_nt: TGTGCCAGTACCAAGACCGAGAACACTGAAGCTTTCTTT

v_call: TRBV15
j_call: TRBJ1-2
d_call: NA
cdr3_length: 16
clone_size: NA
cdr3_aa: CATSERTANINYGYTF
cdr3_nt: TGTGCCACCAGCGAACGGACTGCTAATATTAACTATGGCTACACCTTC

v_call: TRBV7-3
j_call: TRBJ2-3
d_call: TRBD2
cdr3_length: 15
clone_size: NA
cdr3_aa: CASSPSGGNTDTQYF
cdr3_nt: TGTGCCAGCAGCCCTAGCGGGGGGAACACAGATACGCAGTATTTT

v_call: TRBV9
j_call: TRBJ1-1
d_call: NA
cdr3_length: 15
clone_size: NA
cdr3_aa: CASSGGRNRVTEAFF
cdr3_nt: TGTGCCAGCAGCGGAGGACGCAACAGGGTAACTGAAGCTTTCTTT

v_call: TRBV27
j_call: TRBJ2-2
d_call: TRBD1
cdr3_length: 14
clone_size: NA
cdr3_aa: CATKDRGNTGELFF
cdr3_nt: TGTGCCACCAAGGACAGGGGAAACACCGGGGAGCTGTTTTTT

v_call: TRBV4-3
j_call: TRBJ2-3
d_call: NA
cdr3_length: 15
clone_size: once
cdr3_aa: CASSQRGQSTDTQYF
cdr3_nt: TGCGCCAGCAGCCAGCGGGGACAGTCCACAGATACGCAGTATTTT

v_call: TRBV27
j_call: TRBJ2-1
d_call: NA
cdr3_length: 15
clone_size: NA
cdr3_aa: CASSSKLGIYNEQFF
cdr3_nt: TGTGCCAGCAGTTCTAAATTAGGGATCTACAATGAGCAGTTCTTC

v_call: TRBV7-3
j_call: TRBJ2-2
d_call: NA
cdr3_length: 16
clone_size: NA
cdr3_aa: CASSLPGLQNTGELFF
cdr3_nt: TGTGCCAGCAGCTTACCGGGACTTCAGAACACCGGGGAGCTGTTTTTT

v_call: TRBV4-2
j_call: TRBJ2-5
d_call: NA
cdr3_length: 16
clone_size: NA
cdr3_aa: CASSLVGGRDQETQYF
cdr3_nt: TGTGCCAGCAGCTTGGTTGGGGGACGGGACCAAGAGACCCAGTACTTC

v_call: TRBV7-9
j_call: TRBJ2-5
d_call: NA
cdr3_length: 15
clone_size: NA
cdr3_aa: CASSLVADTQETQYF
cdr3_nt: TGTGCCAGCAGCTTAGTGGCGGACACTCAAGAGACCCAGTACTTC

v_call: TRBV10-3
j_call: TRBJ2-1
d_call: NA
cdr3_length: 14
clone_size: NA
cdr3_aa: CAISGPVDPTEQFF
cdr3_nt: TGTGCCATCAGTGGTCCGGTGGACCCCACGGAGCAGTTCTTC

v_call: TRBV28
j_call: TRBJ2-3
d_call: TRBD2
cdr3_length: 18
clone_size: NA
cdr3_aa: CASSFRPDGASGTDTQYF
cdr3_nt: TGTGCCAGCAGTTTTCGACCCGACGGGGCTAGCGGGACAGATACGCAGTATTTT

v_call: TRBV7-9
j_call: TRBJ2-5
d_call: NA
cdr3_length: 16
clone_size: NA
cdr3_aa: CASSTTPVTSQETQYF
cdr3_nt: TGTGCCAGCAGCACTACACCCGTAACTAGCCAAGAGACCCAGTACTTC

v_call: TRBV28
j_call: TRBJ2-7
d_call: NA
cdr3_length: 12
clone_size: few
cdr3_aa: CASSLGGYEQYF
cdr3_nt: TGTGCCAGCAGTTTAGGGGGCTACGAGCAGTACTTC

v_call: TRBV19
j_call: TRBJ2-7
d_call: TRBD1
cdr3_length: 16
clone_size: NA
cdr3_aa: CASSDIGQGEVYEQYF
cdr3_nt: TGTGCCAGTAGTGATATCGGACAGGGTGAGGTTTACGAGCAGTACTTC

v_call: TRBV4-1
j_call: TRBJ1-3
d_call: NA
cdr3_length: 15
clone_size: NA
cdr3_aa: CASSQGSLSGNTIYF
cdr3_nt: TGCGCCAGCAGCCAGGGTAGTCTCTCTGGAAACACCATATATTTT

v_call: TRBV6-6
j_call: TRBJ2-3
d_call: NA
cdr3_length: 16
clone_size: NA
cdr3_aa: CASSPIGAGATDTQYF
cdr3_nt: TGTGCCAGCAGCCCCATAGGGGCGGGGGCCACAGATACGCAGTATTTT

v_call: TRBV4-3
j_call: TRBJ2-7
d_call: NA
cdr3_length: 13
clone_size: NA
cdr3_aa: CASSPGRNYEQYF
cdr3_nt: TGCGCCAGCAGCCCCGGACGGAACTACGAGCAGTACTTC

v_call: TRBV28
j_call: TRBJ2-3
d_call: NA
cdr3_length: 16
clone_size: NA
cdr3_aa: CASSPPGRQNTDTQYF
cdr3_nt: TGTGCCAGCAGTCCACCGGGACGGCAAAACACAGATACGCAGTATTTT

v_call: TRBV5-1
j_call: TRBJ2-7
d_call: NA
cdr3_length: 13
clone_size: NA
cdr3_aa: CASSFEASYEQYF
cdr3_nt: TGCGCCAGCAGTTTTGAGGCTAGTTACGAGCAGTACTTC

v_call: TRBV5-1
j_call: TRBJ2-5
d_call: NA
cdr3_length: 16
clone_size: NA
cdr3_aa: CASSDIPGRDQETQYF
cdr3_nt: TGCGCCAGCAGCGACATTCCCGGGCGGGATCAAGAGACCCAGTACTTC

v_call: TRBV7-8
j_call: TRBJ2-2
d_call: NA
cdr3_length: 16
clone_size: NA
cdr3_aa: CASSSPPGGLVGELFF
cdr3_nt: TGTGCCAGCAGCTCCCCCCCCGGAGGCCTCGTCGGGGAGCTGTTTTTT

v_call: TRBV30
j_call: TRBJ2-3
d_call: NA
cdr3_length: 13
clone_size: few
cdr3_aa: CAAGTTSTDTQYF
cdr3_nt: TGTGCCGCCGGGACGACAAGCACAGATACGCAGTATTTT

v_call: TRBV27
j_call: TRBJ2-7
d_call: TRBD2
cdr3_length: 15
clone_size: NA
cdr3_aa: CASSRGLAGGSEQYF
cdr3_nt: TGTGCCAGCAGTAGGGGACTAGCGGGAGGGTCTGAGCAGTACTTC

v_call: TRBV5-1
j_call: TRBJ2-1
d_call: TRBD2
cdr3_length: 17
clone_size: few
cdr3_aa: CASSLDWEGSSYNEQFF
cdr3_nt: TGCGCCAGCAGCTTGGATTGGGAGGGGAGCTCCTACAATGAGCAGTTCTTC

v_call: TRBV19
j_call: TRBJ2-7
d_call: TRBD2
cdr3_length: 13
clone_size: NA
cdr3_aa: CASSIGGAYEQYF
cdr3_nt: TGTGCCAGTAGTATCGGGGGGGCCTACGAGCAGTACTTC

v_call: TRBV2
j_call: TRBJ1-5
d_call: NA
cdr3_length: 13
clone_size: NA
cdr3_aa: CASSEAGNQPQHF
cdr3_nt: TGTGCCAGCAGTGAAGCGGGAAATCAGCCCCAGCATTTT

v_call: TRBV5-1
j_call: TRBJ2-1
d_call: TRBD2
cdr3_length: 16
clone_size: many
cdr3_aa: CASSSGLAGVNNEQFF
cdr3_nt: TGCGCCAGCAGCTCTGGACTAGCGGGGGTGAACAATGAGCAGTTCTTC

v_call: TRBV5-1
j_call: TRBJ2-3
d_call: NA
cdr3_length: 16
clone_size: once
cdr3_aa: CASSPGTLYEADTQYF
cdr3_nt: TGCGCCAGCAGCCCCGGGACATTATATGAGGCGGATACGCAGTATTTT

v_call: TRBV4-1
j_call: TRBJ1-1
d_call: TRBD1
cdr3_length: 13
clone_size: NA
cdr3_aa: CASSQGGTGEAFF
cdr3_nt: TGCGCCAGCAGCCAAGGGGGGACAGGGGAAGCTTTCTTT

v_call: TRBV28
j_call: TRBJ2-7
d_call: NA
cdr3_length: 14
clone_size: NA
cdr3_aa: CASSFLGQSYEQYF
cdr3_nt: TGTGCCAGCAGTTTTCTGGGACAATCCTACGAGCAGTACTTC

v_call: TRBV27
j_call: TRBJ1-3
d_call: NA
cdr3_length: 13
clone_size: medium-sized
cdr3_aa: CASRGVSGNTIYF
cdr3_nt: TGTGCCTCTCGCGGGGTCTCTGGAAACACCATATATTTT

v_call: TRBV28
j_call: TRBJ1-1
d_call: NA
cdr3_length: 13
clone_size: NA
cdr3_aa: CASSLGQNTEAFF
cdr3_nt: TGTGCCAGCAGTTTGGGACAGAACACTGAAGCTTTCTTT

v_call: TRBV13
j_call: TRBJ2-5
d_call: TRBD2
cdr3_length: 17
clone_size: NA
cdr3_aa: CASSSPGLAGGEETQYF
cdr3_nt: TGTGCCAGCAGCTCCCCGGGATTAGCGGGAGGTGAAGAGACCCAGTACTTC

v_call: TRBV6-1
j_call: TRBJ2-5
d_call: NA
cdr3_length: 11
clone_size: NA
cdr3_aa: CASRGRETQYF
cdr3_nt: TGTGCCAGCAGAGGTAGGGAGACCCAGTACTTC

v_call: TRBV10-1
j_call: TRBJ1-2
d_call: NA
cdr3_length: 11
clone_size: NA
cdr3_aa: CASSELNGYTF
cdr3_nt: TGCGCCAGCAGCGAACTTAATGGCTACACCTTC

v_call: TRBV14
j_call: TRBJ1-4
d_call: NA
cdr3_length: 15
clone_size: NA
cdr3_aa: CASSQARGSNEKLFF
cdr3_nt: TGTGCCAGCAGCCAAGCAAGAGGGTCCAATGAAAAACTGTTTTTT

v_call: TRBV9
j_call: TRBJ2-7
d_call: TRBD1
cdr3_length: 15
clone_size: large
cdr3_aa: CASSVDGQGNDEQYF
cdr3_nt: TGTGCCAGCAGCGTAGATGGACAGGGAAATGACGAGCAGTACTTC

v_call: TRBV14
j_call: TRBJ2-7
d_call: TRBD2
cdr3_length: 15
clone_size: NA
cdr3_aa: CASSHLLAGKNEQYF
cdr3_nt: TGTGCCAGCAGCCACCTACTAGCGGGAAAAAACGAGCAGTACTTC

v_call: TRBV5-1
j_call: TRBJ1-1
d_call: TRBD1
cdr3_length: 16
clone_size: NA
cdr3_aa: CASSLQGAGWDTEAFF
cdr3_nt: TGCGCCAGCAGCCTACAGGGGGCGGGGTGGGACACTGAAGCTTTCTTT

v_call: TRBV11-1
j_call: TRBJ2-2
d_call: NA
cdr3_length: 15
clone_size: NA
cdr3_aa: CASSESDTYTGELFF
cdr3_nt: TGTGCCAGCAGCGAATCGGACACTTACACCGGGGAGCTGTTTTTT

v_call: TRBV6-6
j_call: TRBJ2-2
d_call: NA
cdr3_length: 12
clone_size: NA
cdr3_aa: CASMGDTGELFF
cdr3_nt: TGTGCCAGCATGGGAGACACCGGGGAGCTGTTTTTT

v_call: TRBV9
j_call: TRBJ2-7
d_call: NA
cdr3_length: 14
clone_size: few
cdr3_aa: CASSEGWPMIEQYF
cdr3_nt: TGTGCCAGCAGCGAGGGTTGGCCCATGATCGAGCAGTACTTC

v_call: TRBV7-8
j_call: TRBJ2-7
d_call: NA
cdr3_length: 14
clone_size: NA
cdr3_aa: CASSLGSSSYEQYF
cdr3_nt: TGTGCCAGCAGCTTAGGATCGAGCTCCTACGAGCAGTACTTC

v_call: TRBV29-1
j_call: TRBJ2-1
d_call: NA
cdr3_length: 13
clone_size: medium-sized
cdr3_aa: CSVELGHDNEQFF
cdr3_nt: TGCAGCGTTGAACTAGGACATGACAATGAGCAGTTCTTC

v_call: TRBV6-1
j_call: TRBJ1-5
d_call: TRBD1
cdr3_length: 15
clone_size: NA
cdr3_aa: CASSSDRDSYQPQHF
cdr3_nt: TGTGCCAGCAGTTCTGACCGGGACAGTTATCAGCCCCAGCATTTT

v_call: TRBV6-6
j_call: TRBJ2-7
d_call: NA
cdr3_length: 14
clone_size: NA
cdr3_aa: CAGAGPPVIYEQYF
cdr3_nt: TGTGCCGGAGCAGGACCTCCTGTGATCTACGAGCAGTACTTC

v_call: TRBV5-1
j_call: TRBJ2-5
d_call: NA
cdr3_length: 14
clone_size: NA
cdr3_aa: CASSWRENQETQYF
cdr3_nt: TGCGCCAGCAGCTGGAGAGAAAACCAAGAGACCCAGTACTTC